This T cell receptor (beta chain) emerged from a study of CXCR3-negative and CXCR3-positive naive CD8 T cells. Study-wide points: Naive cells used TRBV-TRBJ genes in much the same way whether CXCR3-negative or CXCR3-positive; memory cells did not. Naive CXCR3-positive cells had TRB CDR3s more hydrophobic than those of CXCR3-negative naive cells.

The libraries of TRB cDNA were constructed through 5' RACE using UMI labels. TCRdb derives one entry per CDR3 protein from the 5' RACE reads, leaving out DNA. Here the sample table reports tens of thousands of distinct CDR3 sequences. The CDR3 spans 14 residues. The V gene's germline CDR1 is LNHDA and CDR2 SQIVND (reference sequence). In triplicate, each CD8+ T cell subset was sorted at 300,000 cells per replicate. With regard to this clonotype: Its specificity is not known.

The sequence came from a human donor in good health. Some clones in this sample may be carry-over from other donors' samples. The sequencing input was naive CXCR3+ CD8+ T cells from blood. Subset defined: CD45RO-CCR7+CD27+CD95- naive CD8+ T cells expressing CXCR3 (TNR3+). The chain employs TRBV19 and TRBJ2-7; TCRdb lists TRBD1, though no DNA is available to test this call. The CDR3 sequence is CASMGRTGEVEQYF.